The 10 T cell receptor beta chains listed next were all sequenced from one sample in a study of a mutant IDH1 vaccine in newly diagnosed glioma. Time point in this sample: week 23, last vaccination. Every vaccination contained 300 ug of the mutant IDH1 20-mer peptide and was paired with topical imiquimod. The assay was immunoSEQ multiplex PCR, and TCRdb's table has in-frame clones only and misses some. The profile shows about 41,000 clones, more than 60% of them singletons. These receptors lack a known antigen. The source material was PBMCs, sampled from a glioma patient whose treatment included an IDH1 peptide vaccine. The receptors here all came from a woman in her forties with glioma. Some clones in this sample may be carry-over from other donors' samples.

V and J are TRBV10-3 and TRBJ2-5, with D perhaps matching TRBD1 (5 bases). The CDR3 contains 12 residues. Germline CDR1 reads ENHRY; CDR2 reads SYGVKD. V shed 11 bases and J shed 3 bases, with 13 bases lying between them. The CDR3: CAVGAGKETQYF. DNA of the CDR3: TGTGCCGTCGGTGCAGGGAAAGAGACCCAGTACTTC.

The chain couples TRBV4-2 to TRBJ2-7, with D possibly being TRBD2 (6 bases). The CDR3 spans 15 residues. Deletions cut 1 base from V and 1 base from J, with 11 bases between. Germline values: CDR1 LGHNA, CDR2 YNFKEQ. The CDR3 bases are TGTGCCAGCAGCCAAGGGAGGGCTATTTCCTACGAGCAGTACTTC. It specifies CASSQGRAISYEQYF.

This clone turned up a few times. This chain connects TRBV4-3 to TRBJ2-7; unclear D gene. CDR3 length equals 16 residues. V shed 3 bases and J shed 2 bases, with 17 bases lying between them. The germline CDR1 and CDR2 sequences are LGHNA and YSLEER. The CDR3 protein is CASSQASGEPAYEQYF. The CDR3 DNA follows: TGCGCCAGCAGCCAGGCCTCTGGGGAACCAGCCTACGAGCAGTACTTC.

V usage is TRBV18 and J usage is TRBJ2-7; perhaps TRBD1 as D (6 bases). The V gene's germline CDR1 is KGHSH and CDR2 LQKENI. V was clipped by 5 bases and J by 3 bases, with 11 bases between them. The CDR3 contains 13 residues. The CDR3 sequence: CASSNRVDYEQYF. CDR3 in DNA: TGTGCCAGCTCAAACAGGGTTGACTACGAGCAGTACTTC.

The chain links TRBV7-2 to TRBJ2-1, with a weak D call TRBD2 (5 bases). The germline gives CDR1 SGHTA, CDR2 FQGNSA. Trimming took off 1 base at V and 1 base at J, with 5 bases between the two ends. The CDR3 has 14 residues. The CDR3 sequence is CASSLGTSYNEQFF. DNA for the CDR3: TGTGCCAGCAGCTTAGGGACTTCCTACAATGAGCAGTTCTTC.

Points on this clone: The junction does not match germline at one end; this may be a read error. The chain is built from TRBV7-7 and TRBJ1-6; TRBD1 is a possible D gene (6 bases). The CDR3 is 17 amino acids. Germline CDR1 reads SSHAT; CDR2 reads FNYEAQ (reference sequence). The CDR3 region has the DNA TGTGCTAGCAGCTTCCGAAGTCCCGACAGGATTAATTCACCCCTCCACTTT. Its protein product is CASSFRSPDRINSPLHF.

CDR3 bases: TGCGCCAGCAGCTTGTGGGGACAGGGGTATAGCAATCAGCCCCAGCATTTT. Its protein product is CASSLWGQGYSNQPQHF. The chain uses TRBV5-1 and TRBJ1-5; TRBD1 aligns across 10 bases. The CDR3 length is 17 residues. V lost 1 base, J lost 0 bases, and 4 bases stayed unmatched. Germline CDR1 and CDR2: SGHRS and YFSETQ.

The chain combines TRBV11-2 with TRBJ2-7; 9 nucleotides line up with TRBD1. CDR1 SGHAT and CDR2 FQNNGV come from the germline V gene. Germline trimming cut 6 bases from V and 5 bases from J; bases unmatched to any gene: 11. This CDR3 has 15 amino acids. In nucleotides, the CDR3 is TGTGCCAGCAGGTCCTTACAGGGGGCTCGGAACGAGCAGTACTTC. Protein: CASRSLQGARNEQYF.

The chain couples TRBV4-2 to TRBJ1-5; a possible D gene is TRBD1 (5 bases). This CDR3 has 17 residues. The V gene lost 0 bases and the J gene lost 0 bases, with 12 bases spanning the gap. Per germline, CDR1 LGHNA and CDR2 YNFKEQ. The CDR3 region is CASSQDTGGNSNQPQHF. For the CDR3, the DNA is TGTGCCAGCAGCCAAGATACGGGGGGTAATAGCAATCAGCCCCAGCATTTT.

This rearrangement joins TRBV9 to TRBJ2-1, with D possibly matching TRBD1 (6 bases). The germline V gene has CDR1 SGDLS and CDR2 YYNGEE. The CDR3 length is 15 residues. The V end was cut by 4 bases, the J end by 2 bases, with 13 bases between. The CDR3 region is CASSFSDRTYNEQFF. The CDR3 region has the DNA TGTGCCAGCAGCTTTTCCGACAGGACCTACAATGAGCAGTTCTTC.